This T cell receptor (beta chain) is from a study of long-term antiretroviral therapy in people with HIV. Study conclusions and caveats: HIV repertoires showed narrower CDR3 length ranges than controls. The data indicate that diversity increased after ART but remained below transplant donor controls. Pre-ART clonal expansion yielded clones that dominated the repertoire at all time points.

A minimum of one pre-ART and two post-ART PBMC samples existed for each donor. CDR3 size: 13 residues. Trimming removed 10 bases at V and 0 bases at J, with 10 bases between. Germline V CDR1 and CDR2: SEHNR, FQNEAQ (reference sequence). This clone came up a few times. What it binds is not known. Survey level was the resolution at which the v3.0 immunoSEQ assay ran. Sequenced by immunoSEQ multiplex PCR; TCRdb stores in-frame clones only, minus some. The sample records 20,000 to 25,000 clones, 70% to 90% being singletons. This specimen consisted of unsorted PBMCs, obtained roughly 4 years after starting antiretroviral therapy. The TCR was taken from a man aged 18 to 30 with HIV. The chain has TRBV7-9 and TRBJ1-3; D gene unclear. The CDR3, as DNA: TGTGCCACTTCCCCTTACTCTGGAAACACCATATATTTT. This translates into CATSPYSGNTIYF.